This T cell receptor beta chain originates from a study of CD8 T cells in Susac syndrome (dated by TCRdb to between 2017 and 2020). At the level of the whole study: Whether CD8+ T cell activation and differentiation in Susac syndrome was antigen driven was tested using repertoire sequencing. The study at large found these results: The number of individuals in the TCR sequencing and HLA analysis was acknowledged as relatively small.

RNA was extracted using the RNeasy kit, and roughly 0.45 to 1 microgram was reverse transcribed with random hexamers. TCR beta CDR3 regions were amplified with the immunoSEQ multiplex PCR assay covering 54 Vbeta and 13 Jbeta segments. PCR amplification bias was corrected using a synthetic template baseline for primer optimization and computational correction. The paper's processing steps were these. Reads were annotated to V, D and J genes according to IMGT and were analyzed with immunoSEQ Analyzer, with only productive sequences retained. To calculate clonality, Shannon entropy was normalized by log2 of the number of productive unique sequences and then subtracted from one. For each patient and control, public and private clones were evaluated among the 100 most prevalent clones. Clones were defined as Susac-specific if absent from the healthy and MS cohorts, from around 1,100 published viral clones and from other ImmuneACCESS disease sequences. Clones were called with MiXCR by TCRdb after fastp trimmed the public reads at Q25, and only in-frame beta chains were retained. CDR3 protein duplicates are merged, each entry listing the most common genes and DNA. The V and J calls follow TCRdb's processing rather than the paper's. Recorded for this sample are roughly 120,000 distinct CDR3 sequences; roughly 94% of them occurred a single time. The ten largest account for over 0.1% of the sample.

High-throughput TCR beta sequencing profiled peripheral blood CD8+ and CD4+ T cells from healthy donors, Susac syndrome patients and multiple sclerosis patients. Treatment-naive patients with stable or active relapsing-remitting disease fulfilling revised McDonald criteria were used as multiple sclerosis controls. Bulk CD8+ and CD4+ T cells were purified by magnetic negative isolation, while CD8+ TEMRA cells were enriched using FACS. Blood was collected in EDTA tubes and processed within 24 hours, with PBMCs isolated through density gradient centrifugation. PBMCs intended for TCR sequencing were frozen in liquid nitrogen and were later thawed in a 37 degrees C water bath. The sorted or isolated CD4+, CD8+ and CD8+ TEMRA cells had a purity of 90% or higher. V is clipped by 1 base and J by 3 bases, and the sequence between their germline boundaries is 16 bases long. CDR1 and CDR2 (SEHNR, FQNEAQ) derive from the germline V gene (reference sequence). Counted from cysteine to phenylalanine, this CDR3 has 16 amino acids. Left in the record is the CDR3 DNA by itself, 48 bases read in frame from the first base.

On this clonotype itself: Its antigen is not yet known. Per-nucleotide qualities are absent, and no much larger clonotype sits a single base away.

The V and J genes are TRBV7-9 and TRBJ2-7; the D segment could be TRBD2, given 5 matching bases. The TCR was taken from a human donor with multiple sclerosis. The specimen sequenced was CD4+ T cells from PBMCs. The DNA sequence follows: TGTGCCAGCAGCTTAGGGGATCATGGACGGGGCTACGAGCAGTACTTC. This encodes CASSLGDHGRGYEQYF.